This T cell receptor beta chain originates from a study of blood T cell repertoires in COVID-19 (dated by TCRdb to the early 2020s). Broadly, across the study: The collaborator samples originated in the United States, Italy and Spain and spanned the acute and convalescent phases of COVID-19. The prospective study material was composed of cDNA or gDNA derived from T cells, B-cell-depleted T cells, or PBMCs. The dataset comprised deeply sampled blood TCRbeta repertoires from subjects exposed to, actively infected with, or recovered from COVID-19. The repertoires were made available in a free public database intended to serve as a resource for research on the immune response to SARS-CoV-2. Samples came from the ongoing ImmuneRACE study (first 160 participants) plus 1,254 subjects from 6 global collaborators. Nearly every sample came with metadata listing a de-identified subject ID, COVID-19 status, age in years and sex. HLA class I and class II types, where available, came from metadata supplied by the sample provider rather than from assay-based typing.

In regard to this clone: Its antigen is still unknown. There are no base qualities to consult, and no much larger clone falls within one base.

TCRbeta CDR3 regions were amplified from genomic DNA using the immunoSEQ Assay, a bias-controlled multiplex PCR. Per the original workflow: Nucleated cell counts per sample were estimated from amplification of reference gene primers within the assay. To quantify the absolute abundance of each unique TCRbeta CDR3 rearrangement, sequence reads were collapsed and filtered. For each sample, productive Simpson clonality was calculated as the square root of Simpson's diversity index across productive rearrangements. TCRdb took this table from immuneACCESS and kept in-frame rearrangements with V and J called. Such tables lack part of the clones; where checked against another copy, unresolved V genes explain under half of the gap, and the rest is unexplained. V, J and clone size were drawn from that table, and D and trimming were deduced from the DNA. The sample yields a few hundred thousand clones; approximately 81% were counted once. The top ten hold 3.1% of the sample.

The collaborating institutions used their own protocols to collect whole blood in K2EDTA tubes. For TCRbeta analysis, collaborators shipped samples in one of three forms: frozen whole blood, isolated PBMCs, or DNA extracted from either of those sample types. Study-level results and caveats: Clinical and demographic metadata were provided uncurated, with the amount varying by source and participant.

The TCR originated in a woman aged 18 to 35 with acute or convalescent COVID-19. The material sequenced was peripheral blood.

The CDR3 reads CASFPDRLRKAAFF. The nucleotide sequence reads TGTGCCAGCTTCCCGGACAGGTTGAGGAAGGCAGCTTTCTTT. The sequence joins TRBV5-6 to TRBJ1-1; 7 of the junction bases match TRBD1. From the cysteine through the phenylalanine, the CDR3 covers 14 amino acids. The retained sequence is limited to the CDR3, 42 bases, with the frame set at the first base. Germline trimming amounts to 7 bases on V and 10 bases on J, with 16 as the count of junction bases outside the gene matches. Per the germline V gene, SGHDT is the CDR1 and YYEEEE is the CDR2.